The entry that follows covers one T cell receptor beta chain sequence. This sample is part of a study of blood T cell repertoires in COVID-19. CDR1 MNHEY and CDR2 SVGEGT come from the germline V gene. The CDR3 is 12 amino acids. Trimming took 5 bases from V and 1 from J, leaving 5 bases between them. Original processing notes: For nucleated cells, counts were estimated from reference gene primer amplification. Assay used: immunoSEQ multiplex PCR; TCRdb lists only in-frame clones, some missing. V, J and clone size are taken as reported in that table, and D and trimming were inferred from the DNA itself. The sample carries tens of thousands of clones, more than 70% recorded once.

The chain combines TRBV6-2 or TRBV6-3 with TRBJ1-1; D is uncertain. Input material: peripheral blood. The sequence came from a man older than 75 with acute or convalescent COVID-19. The CDR3 spells CASSQENTEAFF. The CDR3 region has the DNA TGTGCCAGCAGTCAGGAGAACACTGAAGCTTTCTTT.